The TCR beta chain described here comes from a study of CD8 T cells in ankylosing spondylitis. Quantitative 5'-RACE was performed with molecular barcodes, and it yielded the TCR beta libraries. TCRdb passed the 5' RACE reads through MiXCR, listing each CDR3 protein once. The sample carries around 300,000 distinct CDR3 sequences, around a tenth recorded once. This clonotype was seen repeatedly, ten times or more. Its antigen is not identified. Germline V gene sequence: CDR1 SGHRS, CDR2 YFSETQ. V was trimmed by 0 bases and J by 1 base, leaving 13 bases between them. The CDR3 runs to 16 residues. Findings and limits, study-wide: Past research had described some motif variants in reactive arthritis synovial fluid and blood. Reports say disease-linked clones showed up significantly more in matched ankylosing spondylitis synovial fluid.

Sample: blood, either unsorted or a sorted T cell fraction (not recorded which). This clonotype was obtained from a female donor with ankylosing spondylitis or in good health (not recorded which). The V gene is TRBV5-1, the J gene TRBJ1-1; D is perhaps TRBD1 (5 bases). The CDR3 DNA follows: TGCGCCAGCAGCTTGGCCCCCGGGGGAAAGAACACTGAAGCTTTCTTT. Its protein is CASSLAPGGKNTEAFF.